The rows below give T cell receptor beta chains drawn from one sample of a study of shared clonotypes between healthy human individuals. Some clones are missing from TCRdb's copy, which holds only in-frame ones; the method was immunoSEQ multiplex PCR. The table records about 2.1 million clones, over 85% of them present only once. The sample was naive CD8+ T cells from PBMCs. Receptor source: a man between 18 and 29 years old in good health. Some clones in this sample may be carry-over from other donors' samples. CDR3s leave out the opening cysteine and the closing phenylalanine or tryptophan.

v_call	j_call	cdr3_length	cdr3_aa
TRBV27	TRBJ2-1	14	ASSPLAGGLYNEQF
TRBV19	TRBJ1-1	11	ASSIGTDTEAF
TRBV7-9	TRBJ2-5	13	ASSLASTGGETQY
TRBV19	TRBJ2-1	13	ASSIGRGPYNEQF
TRBV21-1	TRBJ2-2	13	ASSSTEEDTGELF
TRBV18	TRBJ2-5	12	ASSPRRDQETQY
TRBV15	TRBJ1-5	14	ATSRVDRSSDQPQH
TRBV27	TRBJ2-1	12	ASSPRSGSNEQF
TRBV4-1	TRBJ2-7	15	ASSHFLMGTGPAEQY
TRBV5-1	TRBJ2-3	15	ASSSTGLVRGLDTQY
TRBV7-2	TRBJ1-1	12	ASSFTGTGSEAF
TRBV5-3	TRBJ2-3	13	ARSFLAGVTCTQY
TRBV28	TRBJ1-1	13	ASSTTGYLNTEAF
TRBV28	TRBJ1-1	15	ASSLTAYRAMNTEAF